This is a list of T cell receptor beta chains from one sample in a study of T cell repertoires in cytomegalovirus infection. TCRdb passed the reads through MiXCR, listing each CDR3 protein once. This table has fewer than 550,000 distinct CDR3 sequences, about 15% appearing once. The material sequenced was CD8+ T cells from PBMCs. These receptors were obtained from a human donor in good health (CMV status not recorded). Some clones in this sample may be carry-over from other donors' samples. Both conserved end residues are part of each CDR3. A D gene is named only where the DNA matches it firmly. The size field is filled for only some rows; it gives once, few, many or a size class.

few,-,TRBV6-5,TRBJ1-4,TGTGCCAGCAGTTACGGGAGCGGGGGGGAACTGTTTTTT,CASSYGSGGELFF
-,-,TRBV9,TRBJ2-2,TGTGCCAGCAGCCCAAACGACAGCCCGAACACCGGGGAGCTGTTTTTT,CASSPNDSPNTGELFF
many,-,TRBV6-5,TRBJ2-2,TGTGCCAGCAGTCCACTGAGGACCGGGGAGCTGTTTTTT,CASSPLRTGELFF
many,-,TRBV6-1,TRBJ2-7,TGTGCCAGCAGTGACCTGGGACGCACGATCTACGAGCAGTACTTC,CASSDLGRTIYEQYF
few,-,TRBV27,TRBJ2-1,TGTGCCAGCAGTTATGGAATGTTTGGCGGAGAGTTCTTC,CASSYGMFGGEFF
many,-,TRBV7-7,TRBJ2-5,TGTGCCAGCAGCTTGAGATGGGGCCGAAGGGGGGAGACCCAGTACTTC,CASSLRWGRRGETQYF
few,-,TRBV27,TRBJ1-1,TGTGCCAGCAGTTTATTCACTCCGGGACAACCGAACACTGAAGCTTTCTTT,CASSLFTPGQPNTEAFF
-,-,TRBV2,TRBJ2-7,TGTGCCAGCGTTTCGGGGTTTGAGCAGTACTTC,CASVSGFEQYF
-,TRBD2,TRBV28,TRBJ2-7,TGTGCCAGCAGTGGACTAGCGGGAGATGGCGAGCAGTACTTC,CASSGLAGDGEQYF
-,-,TRBV6-5,TRBJ2-1,TGTGCCAGCAGTAGGCCTGGAGAGCAGTTCTTC,CASSRPGEQFF
-,TRBD1,TRBV29-1,TRBJ1-3,TGCAGCGTCCGCAACCAGGGGGAGGCTGGAAACACCATATATTTT,CSVRNQGEAGNTIYF
-,TRBD2,TRBV28,TRBJ2-7,TGTGCCAGCAGTACAGGCACCCCTGGACTAGCGGGAGGCCAAGAGACGGGCTACGAGCAGTACTTC,CASSTGTPGLAGGQETGYEQYF
many,-,TRBV7-6,TRBJ2-1,TGTGCCAGCAGCTTATGGGGCCAGGGTTACAATGAGCAGTTCTTC,CASSLWGQGYNEQFF
-,-,TRBV27,TRBJ1-5,TGTGCCAGCGGGATGTGGAACAATCAGCCCCAGCATTTT,CASGMWNNQPQHF
many,-,TRBV7-8,TRBJ2-3,TGTGCCAGCACCCAAGCGGCAGGGGAGGGCACAGATACGCAGTATTTT,CASTQAAGEGTDTQYF
many,-,TRBV2,TRBJ2-1,TGTGCCAGCCGGGCGCACAGGAGGGATCTTAATGAGCAGTTCTTC,CASRAHRRDLNEQFF
-,-,TRBV19,TRBJ1-5,TGTGCCAGTAGTCAAACGGGGACCCACAATCAGCCCCAGCATTTT,CASSQTGTHNQPQHF
many,TRBD1,TRBV5-1,TRBJ1-5,TGTGCCAGCAGCTTAGGTACAGGGGGCAATCAGCCCCAGCATTTT,CASSLGTGGNQPQHF
many,-,TRBV7-9,TRBJ2-7,TGTGCCAGCAGCTCAGGCAGGGCGACCTACGAGCAGTACTTC,CASSSGRATYEQYF
few,-,TRBV24-1,TRBJ2-4,TGTGCCACCAGTGAAGGGGACCATCAGTACTTC,CATSEGDHQYF
-,TRBD2,TRBV9,TRBJ2-5,TGTGCCAGCAGCGTCAGGGCGGGGGGGCCTTCCCAAGAGACCCAGTACTTC,CASSVRAGGPSQETQYF
-,-,TRBV27,TRBJ2-1,TGTGCCAGCAGTCCCTCCTCGGCAGCATCGGCATACAATGAGCAGTTCTTC,CASSPSSAASAYNEQFF
few,TRBD1,TRBV5-8,TRBJ1-2,TGTGCCAGCAGCCCGGGACAGGGTACGATCTATGGCTACACCTTC,CASSPGQGTIYGYTF
many,-,TRBV27,TRBJ2-7,TGTGCCAGCAGCAGTGCCGGACGGAGCACCTACGAGCAGTACTTC,CASSSAGRSTYEQYF
few,-,TRBV6-2/TRBV6-3,TRBJ1-1,TGTGCCAGCAGTTACGGGCCCTACTCGAACACTGAAGCTTTCTTT,CASSYGPYSNTEAFF
many,-,TRBV27,TRBJ1-6,TGTGCCAGCAGTTTGGACAGCTCAGGCTATCCCTATAATTCACCCCTCCACTTT,CASSLDSSGYPYNSPLHF
many,TRBD1,TRBV7-9,TRBJ2-2,TGTGCCAGCCTTATACCGGGACAGGAAACCACCGGGGAGCTGTTTTTT,CASLIPGQETTGELFF
few,-,TRBV15,TRBJ2-1,TGTGCCACTAAGGTGAATGGGCTAGGTTACAATGAGCAGTTCTTC,CATKVNGLGYNEQFF
many,TRBD1,TRBV7-9,TRBJ1-2,TGTGCCAGCAGCGGAGGGGGACAGGCCAACTATGGCTACACCTTC,CASSGGGQANYGYTF
-,-,TRBV10-3,TRBJ2-7,TGTGCCATCAGTACCTCCTACGAGCAGTACTTC,CAISTSYEQYF